The 21 T cell receptor beta chains presented below share a single source sample, sequenced in a study of blood T cell repertoires in COVID-19 (TCRdb year 2020). Libraries were prepared through the immunoSEQ multiplex PCR assay. Imported from immuneACCESS, the table was reduced by TCRdb to in-frame sequences with V and J called. These copies leave out some clones; in studies compared against another copy, an unresolved V gene accounts for under half, and the cause of the remainder is not known. The sample table shows under 65,000 clones, and around 81% are seen once. The top ten clonotypes cover 4% to 5.5% of the sample. Input material: peripheral blood. Every receptor here comes from a woman in her sixties with acute or convalescent COVID-19.

This chain links TRBV6-5 with TRBJ1-3; 7 bases are shared with TRBD1. Unmatched junction bases numbered 10, after V lost 10 bases and J lost 4 bases. Germline CDR1 MNHEY, CDR2 SVGAGI. The length of the CDR3 is 14 residues. CDR3 DNA: TGTGCCACTCCGGAGAGGGGGCTCGGAAACACCATATATTTT. Translation gives CATPERGLGNTIYF.

Here the CDR3 reads CASSLWDRGTGELFF. CDR3 sequence (DNA): TGTGCCAGCAGCTTATGGGACAGGGGGACCGGGGAGCTGTTTTTT. The rearrangement uses TRBV13 and TRBJ2-2; TRBD1 matches at 11 bases. Germline CDR1 is PRHDT and CDR2 is FYEKMQ (reference sequence). The V segment lost 2 bases and the J segment 5 bases; nucleotides outside the gene matches: 1. CDR3 size: 15 residues.

This CDR3 is CASSLGTAGEETQYF. CDR3 in DNA: TGCGCCAGCAGCTTGGGCACAGCTGGGGAGGAGACCCAGTACTTC. V gene TRBV5-1 combines with J gene TRBJ2-5; TRBD2 might be the D (5 bases). Trimming left V 0 bases short and J 5 bases short, with 14 bases between. CDR3 length: 15 amino acids. Germline CDR1 and CDR2: SGHRS and YFSETQ.

This clone is medium-sized within its sample. This chain joins TRBV7-9 and TRBJ2-7; no reliable D call. Germline V lookup: CDR1 SEHNR, CDR2 FQNEAQ (reference sequence). There are 13 residues in the CDR3. Trimming left V 5 bases short and J 3 bases short, with 11 bases between. For the CDR3, the DNA is TGTGCCAGCAGCGCCTCTGAGTTCTACGAGCAGTACTTC. Protein: CASSASEFYEQYF. Full variable domain (missing parts from reference TRBV7-9 and TRBJ2-7): DTGVSQNPRHKITKRGQNVTFRCDPISEHNRLYWYRQTLGQGPEFLTYFQNEAQLEKSRLLSDRFSAERPKGSFSTLEIQRTEQGDSAMYLCASSASEFYEQYFGPGTRLTVT.

V gene TRBV20-1 combines with J gene TRBJ1-2, with a possible D match to TRBD1 (6 bases). Germline V CDR1 and CDR2: DFQATT, SNEGSKA (reference sequence). The CDR3 runs to 11 residues. Trimming took 5 bases from V and 14 from J, leaving 18 bases between them. CDR3 in amino acids: CSADGQPLRTF. The DNA for the CDR3 is TGCAGTGCTGACGGACAGCCTCTAAGAACCTTC.

This rearrangement joins TRBV4-1 to TRBJ2-3, with D possibly TRBD1 on 7 matching bases. Germline values: CDR1 MGHRA, CDR2 YSYEKL. The CDR3 is 13 amino acids. Trimming stripped 3 bases from V and 6 bases from J, with 10 bases between. CDR3 coding DNA: TGCGCCAGCAGCCAGCCAGGGGGGGATACGCAGTATTTT. Translation: CASSQPGGDTQYF.

This chain uses TRBV6-5 with TRBJ2-2; no clear D gene. The ends were cut back, 4 bases at V and 0 bases at J, with 6 bases in the middle. This CDR3 is built from 14 residues. Germline V gene lookup returns CDR1 MNHEY and CDR2 SVGAGI. The CDR3 here is CASSSQANTGELFF. The CDR3 nucleotides are TGTGCCAGCAGTTCCCAGGCGAACACCGGGGAGCTGTTTTTT.

V and J are TRBV7-8 and TRBJ2-6, with TRBD1 identical over 7 bases. There are 20 residues in the CDR3. V dropped 5 bases and J dropped 0; count of bases not matched to a gene: 16. In germline, CDR1 is SGHVS, CDR2 FQNEAQ. The CDR3 protein is CASSLVRKTGSSSGANVLTF. CDR3 in DNA: TGTGCCAGCAGCCTGGTGCGTAAGACAGGGTCTAGCTCTGGGGCCAACGTCCTGACTTTC. The variable domain in full, completed from reference TRBV7-8 and TRBJ2-6, reads GAGVSQSPRYKVAKRGQDVALRCDPISGHVSLFWYQQALGQGPEFLTYFQNEAQLDKSGLPSDRFFAERPEGSVSTLKIQRTQQEDSAVYLCASSLVRKTGSSSGANVLTFGAGSRLTVL.

The chain employs TRBV19 and TRBJ1-2; D is possibly TRBD1 (5 bases). This CDR3 contains 12 residues. V dropped 9 bases and J dropped 8 bases, with 16 bases sitting between them. CDR1 is LNHDA and CDR2 is SQIVND in the germline V gene (reference sequence). The CDR3 nucleotides read TGTGCCAGCAGGATCAGGGAAGAGGGCTACACCTTC. As protein: CASRIREEGYTF.

A single count supports this clone. This chain links TRBV5-1 with TRBJ2-6; the D gene is possibly TRBD2 (5 bases). The V gene's germline CDR1 is SGHRS and CDR2 YFSETQ. This CDR3 has 16 residues. The V end lost 3 bases, the J end lost 0 bases, and 10 bases lay between the germline ends. The CDR3 DNA sequence: TGCGCCAGCAGCTCCGGCGGGCACTCTGGGGCCAACGTCCTGACTTTC. This translates into CASSSGGHSGANVLTF. The full variable domain, completed using reference TRBV5-1 and TRBJ2-6, is KAGVTQTPRYLIKTRGQQVTLSCSPISGHRSVSWYQQTPGQGLQFLFEYFSETQRNKGNFPGRFSGRQFSNSRSEMNVSTLELGDSALYLCASSSGGHSGANVLTFGAGSRLTVL.

This clone was seen just once. This sequence joins TRBV30 and TRBJ2-7; D uncertain. Germline CDR1 GTSNPN, CDR2 SVGIG (reference sequence). Trimming left V 2 bases short and J 7 bases short, with 9 bases between. This CDR3 is 11 amino acids long. CDR3 loop: CAWSSRWEQYF. In nucleotides, the CDR3 is TGTGCCTGGAGTTCTAGGTGGGAGCAGTACTTC.

This chain uses TRBV6-6 with TRBJ2-7, with D perhaps matching TRBD1 (6 bases). Trimming took 0 bases from V and 1 from J, leaving 10 bases between them. The CDR3 sequence is 15 residues long. Germline values: CDR1 MNHNY, CDR2 SVGAGI (reference sequence). CDR3 sequence: CASSYSSTGSYEQYF. For the CDR3, the DNA is TGTGCCAGCAGTTACTCGTCGACAGGTTCCTACGAGCAGTACTTC.

V is TRBV6-5 and J is TRBJ1-2, with TRBD1 matching 8 bases. Germline-derived CDR1 and CDR2 are MNHEY and SVGAGI. The CDR3 runs 16 residues. Trimming at V came to 1 base and at J to 7 bases, leaving 11 bases not matched to a gene. The CDR3 spells CASSYLDRGGASGYTF. The DNA of the CDR3 is TGTGCCAGCAGTTACTTAGACAGGGGAGGGGCGAGTGGCTACACCTTC.

The V and J genes are TRBV10-3 and TRBJ2-5; the D gene is possibly TRBD1 (5 bases). The CDR3 length is 13 residues. Looked up from germline, CDR1 is ENHRY and CDR2 is SYGVKD. Trimming pared 6 bases from V and 1 base from J, leaving 9 bases between. CDR3 coding DNA: TGTGCCATCAGGAAACAGGTCCAAGAGACCCAGTACTTC. Its protein is CAIRKQVQETQYF.

This chain uses TRBV24-1 with TRBJ2-1; no clear D. The CDR3 has 14 amino acids. The germline V gene has CDR1 KGHDR and CDR2 SFDVKD. Trimming stripped 7 bases from V and 9 bases from J, with 18 bases between. CDR3 sequence: CATRNEDALGEQFF. CDR3 in DNA: TGTGCCACCAGGAATGAGGATGCCCTGGGTGAGCAGTTCTTC.

The chain has TRBV11-2 and TRBJ2-1; D perhaps matches TRBD2 (5 bases). Germline CDR1 is SGHAT and CDR2 is FQNNGV. The CDR3 contains 16 residues. V lost 1 base to trimming and J lost 0 bases, with 10 bases between them. The CDR3 loop is CASSLAGTDSYNEQFF. CDR3 nucleotide sequence: TGTGCCAGCAGCTTAGCGGGAACTGACTCCTACAATGAGCAGTTCTTC.

The chain uses TRBV2 and TRBJ1-1, with D unclear. The germline V gene encodes CDR1 SNHLY and CDR2 FYNNEI. The CDR3 is made up of 13 amino acids. V lost 6 bases and J 5 bases, leaving 13 bases between the germline ends. The chain's CDR3 is CASRVEAETEAFF. Written as DNA, the CDR3 is TGTGCCAGCAGGGTCGAGGCGGAAACTGAAGCTTTCTTT.

Here the CDR3 DNA reads TGTGCCAGCTCACCCGGACGGCAGCGGTTCCAAGAGACCCAGTACTTC. Its translation: CASSPGRQRFQETQYF. The rearrangement uses TRBV18 and TRBJ2-5; possibly TRBD2 for D (5 bases). V was cut by 3 bases and J by 1 base, with 15 bases left in between. The CDR3 runs to 16 residues. Germline assignment: CDR1 KGHSH and CDR2 LQKENI.

The rearrangement joins TRBV6-5 to TRBJ2-7; 10 bases fit TRBD2. The CDR3 spans 13 residues. Germline-derived CDR1 and CDR2 are MNHEY and SVGAGI. V lost 7 bases, J lost 7 bases, and 7 bases stayed unmatched. In DNA form, the CDR3 reads TGTGCCAGCAACCTAGCGGGAGTGGGGGAGCAGTACTTC. Protein sequence: CASNLAGVGEQYF.

The chain combines TRBV14 with TRBJ2-7, with a tentative D call TRBD2 (6 bases). CDR1 is SGHDN and CDR2 is FVKESK in the germline V gene. Trimming removed 2 bases from V and 6 bases from J, with 14 bases in between. This CDR3 has 14 residues. The CDR3 nucleotides read TGTGCCAGCAGCCAAAATCGGGGGTCGGGCGAGCAGTACTTC. Protein sequence: CASSQNRGSGEQYF.

The chain has TRBV11-2 and TRBJ1-2, with 10 bases identical to TRBD1. The germline gives CDR1 SGHAT, CDR2 FQNNGV. CDR3 length: 16 amino acids. V lost 2 bases to trimming and J lost 6 bases; unmatched junction nucleotides: 9. The DNA of the CDR3 is TGTGCCAGCAGCTTAATATCCGGGACAGGGGAGGATGGCTACACCTTC. Its protein is CASSLISGTGEDGYTF.